This T cell receptor (beta chain) appears in the sequencing data of a study of blood T cell repertoires in COVID-19. Study at large: Researchers got acute and convalescent COVID-19 samples from the United States, Italy and Spain. The cDNA or gDNA used as material had been derived from T cells, B-cell-depleted T cells, or PBMCs.

From germline, CDR1 is GTSNPN and CDR2 SVGIG (reference sequence). This CDR3 is built from 14 residues. V was clipped by 0 bases and J by 9 bases, with 17 bases between them. Source study methods: By means of reference gene primer amplification, nucleated cell counts were estimated. The repertoire was sequenced with immunoSEQ multiplex PCR; TCRdb's copy has only in-frame clones and lacks some. D and trimming were read from the DNA, whereas the V and J calls and clone size are those reported in that table. The data hold 90,000 to 150,000 clones, with 70% to 80% observed a single time. The receptor comes from a man aged 65-85 years with acute or convalescent COVID-19. Sequencing used peripheral blood. The chain couples TRBV30 to TRBJ1-2; D ambiguous. In DNA form, the CDR3 reads TGTGCCTGGAGTGTACTTGGGCCTCCGGGGAGCTACACCTTC. Its translation is CAWSVLGPPGSYTF.